The next 29 T cell receptor beta chains were all read from a single sample in a study of cytomegalovirus exposure and HLA in healthy donors. PCR was performed using 60 Vbeta and 13 Jbeta primers. Assay used: immunoSEQ multiplex PCR; TCRdb lists only in-frame clones, some missing. The data hold about 180,000 clones, with over 60% observed a single time. Sequencing was carried out using PBMCs. The receptors originated from a man aged 18 to 29 in good health and CMV-seronegative.

V gene TRBV27 combines with J gene TRBJ2-7; 10 nucleotides line up with TRBD1. Germline CDR1 and CDR2: MNHEY and SMNVEV (reference sequence). The CDR3 covers 15 residues. V gave up 3 bases and J gave up 3 bases; unmatched junction bases: 5. This CDR3 reads CASSFYWDRGYEQYF. The DNA of the CDR3 is TGTGCCAGCAGTTTCTATTGGGACAGGGGCTACGAGCAGTACTTC.

Here the CDR3 DNA reads TGTGCCAGCAGCCCCCTCGCGGGAGGGCGGTACGAGCAGTACTTC. Residues: CASSPLAGGRYEQYF. The V and J genes are TRBV5-6 and TRBJ2-7; TRBD2 matches 9 bases. This CDR3 region has 15 residues. V lost 4 bases and J lost 4; bases outside the gene matches: 9. Germline CDR1 reads SGHDT; CDR2 reads YYEEEE.

The rearrangement uses TRBV9 and TRBJ2-7; TRBD1 matches 9 bases. The V segment lost 3 bases and the J segment 4 bases; nucleotides outside the gene matches: 2. CDR3 size: 13 residues. Per the germline V gene, CDR1 is SGDLS and CDR2 is YYNGEE. CDR3 nucleotides: TGTGCCAGCAGCGATGGGACAGGGTACGAGCAGTACTTC. Its translation is CASSDGTGYEQYF.

This clone showed up just once. This chain joins TRBV10-1 and TRBJ2-1; TRBD2 aligns across 10 bases. The CDR3 contains 15 residues. With 4 bases clipped from V and 7 bases from J, the junction kept 7 bases outside the gene matches. The germline CDR1 and CDR2 sequences are WNHNN and SYGVQD (reference sequence). CDR3 DNA: TGCGCCAGCAGTGCCAGCGGGAGGGCCGGGAATGAGCAGTTCTTC. This sequence encodes CASSASGRAGNEQFF.

The chain has TRBV28 and TRBJ1-1; the D gene is possibly TRBD1 (5 bases). Germline V lookup: CDR1 MDHEN, CDR2 SYDVKM. The CDR3 sequence is 15 residues long. V was shortened by 6 bases and J by 4 bases, with 18 bases between the two germline ends. CDR3: CASRRGGGIGTEAFF. Here the CDR3 DNA reads TGTGCCAGCAGACGTGGGGGGGGGATCGGCACTGAAGCTTTCTTT. The whole variable domain, remainder taken from reference TRBV28 and TRBJ1-1, is DVKVTQSSRYLVKRTGEKVFLECVQDMDHENMFWYRQDPGLGLRLIYFSYDVKMKEKGDIPEGYSVSREKKERFSLILESASTNQTSMYLCASRRGGGIGTEAFFGQGTRLTVV.

Concerning this clone itself: Different DNA sequences within this sample yield the same CDR3. The V call is TRBV10-2, the J call TRBJ1-4; 9 nucleotides line up with TRBD1. The CDR3 runs to 16 residues. Germline assignment: CDR1 WSHSY and CDR2 SAAADI. V lost 6 bases and J lost 7; bases outside the gene matches: 12. In DNA, the CDR3 is TGCGCCAGCAGCCGAAACGAACAGGGGGCCTCTGAAAAACTGTTTTTT. Translating gives CASSRNEQGASEKLFF.

The chain uses TRBV29-1 and TRBJ2-1; 7 bases agree with TRBD1. V lost 5 bases to trimming and J lost 5 bases; unmatched junction nucleotides: 9. The CDR3 sequence is 14 residues long. Per germline, CDR1 SQVTM and CDR2 ANQGSEA. The CDR3 loop reads CSVPPPGQNNEQFF. DNA of the CDR3: TGCAGCGTTCCCCCTCCGGGACAGAACAATGAGCAGTTCTTC.

The V and J genes are TRBV4-1 and TRBJ2-2, with 10 bases aligning to TRBD2. V lost 5 bases to trimming and J lost 7 bases; unmatched junction nucleotides: 7. Germline V CDR1 and CDR2: MGHRA, YSYEKL. The CDR3 is 15 residues long. This chain's CDR3 is CASSETSGFNGELFF. The DNA of the CDR3 is TGCGCCAGCAGCGAGACTAGCGGGTTCAACGGGGAGCTGTTTTTT.

The rearrangement joins TRBV2 to TRBJ1-2, with TRBD1 matching over 9 bases. Germline trimming cut 5 bases from V and 8 bases from J; bases unmatched to any gene: 6. The CDR3 is 13 residues long. Germline CDR1 SNHLY, CDR2 FYNNEI. In DNA, the CDR3 is TGTGCCAGCAGTATAAACAGGGGGCAGGGCTACACCTTC. Translating it yields CASSINRGQGYTF.

The gene calls are TRBV12-5 and TRBJ1-5; 8 bases agree with TRBD1. Trimming cost V 3 bases and J 3 bases; bases outside gene matches: 16. The CDR3 is 19 amino acids. Germline V gene data show CDR1 as LGHNT and CDR2 as FRNRAP. The CDR3 DNA follows: TGTGCTAGTGGTTTCCGCAAATCCGGACAGGGACCCCTCAATCAGCCCCAGCATTTT. Translation gives CASGFRKSGQGPLNQPQHF. Full variable domain (rest looked up from reference TRBV12-5 and TRBJ1-5): DARVTQTPRHKVTEMGQEVTMRCQPILGHNTVFWYRQTMMQGLELLAYFRNRAPLDDSGMPKDRFSAEMPDATLATLKIQPSEPRDSAVYFCASGFRKSGQGPLNQPQHFGDGTRLSIL.

This rearrangement joins TRBV5-1 to TRBJ1-1; TRBD1 matches at 9 bases. CDR3 length: 16 residues. The germline CDR1 and CDR2 sequences are SGHRS and YFSETQ. J lost 5 bases, V lost 1 base, and 9 bases had no gene match. CDR3 region: CASSLHGQGIATEAFF. CDR3 DNA sequence: TGCGCCAGCAGCTTGCATGGACAGGGGATCGCAACTGAAGCTTTCTTT.

The V and J genes are TRBV7-3 and TRBJ1-1; the match to TRBD1 covers 9 bases. The ends lost 0 bases at V and 4 bases at J; junction bases unmatched: 6. The CDR3 totals 16 residues. Looked up from germline, CDR1 is SGHTA and CDR2 is FQGTGA. CDR3 DNA sequence: TGTGCCAGCAGCTTAACCCGACAGGGGGTGGGCACTGAAGCTTTCTTT. This sequence encodes CASSLTRQGVGTEAFF.

CDR3 protein: CASSEGQGHYNEQFF. CDR3 DNA sequence: TGTGCCAGCAGCGAGGGACAGGGGCACTACAATGAGCAGTTCTTC. This chain connects TRBV9 to TRBJ2-1, with TRBD1 identical over 10 bases. The CDR3 has 15 residues. Germline loops: CDR1 SGDLS, CDR2 YYNGEE. V gave up 3 bases and J gave up 3 bases; unmatched junction bases: 3. Combining the CDR3 with reference TRBV9 and TRBJ2-1 gives the whole variable domain DSGVTQTPKHLITATGQRVTLRCSPRSGDLSVYWYQQSLDQGLQFLIQYYNGEERAKGNILERFSAQQFPDLHSELNLSSLELGDSALYFCASSEGQGHYNEQFFGPGTRLTVL.

V is TRBV9 and J is TRBJ1-1; D gene ambiguous. In germline, CDR1 is SGDLS, CDR2 YYNGEE. The CDR3 covers 12 residues. V gave up 0 bases and J gave up 12 bases, with 12 bases separating them. This chain's CDR3 is CASSVVGGRPFF. The CDR3 DNA sequence: TGTGCCAGCAGCGTAGTGGGAGGGCGACCTTTCTTT.

V usage is TRBV28 and J usage is TRBJ1-3; D remains unclear. This CDR3 is built from 15 residues. V was pared by 5 bases and J by 0 bases, with 11 bases between. Germline CDR1 and CDR2: MDHEN and SYDVKM. In DNA form, the CDR3 reads TGTGCCAGCAGTCCTCCGGGGAGCTCTGGAAACACCATATATTTT. Residues: CASSPPGSSGNTIYF.

The J gene is TRBJ1-1, the V gene TRBV5-1, with D possibly TRBD1 on 6 matching bases. The CDR3 runs 12 residues. Germline loops: CDR1 SGHRS, CDR2 YFSETQ. Trimming shortened V by 7 bases and J by 7 bases, and 14 bases separated the two germline ends. The CDR3 loop is CASQGSSDEAFF. For the CDR3, the DNA is TGCGCCAGCCAGGGGTCGTCCGATGAAGCTTTCTTT.

The V gene is TRBV9, the J gene TRBJ2-2, with D uncertain. Germline loops: CDR1 SGDLS, CDR2 YYNGEE. The CDR3 runs to 11 residues. V was trimmed by 6 bases and J by 3 bases, leaving 3 bases between them. The chain's CDR3 is CASTDTGELFF. DNA for the CDR3: TGTGCCAGCACCGACACCGGGGAGCTGTTTTTT.

This clone was seen a few times. Other DNA sequences in the sample encode the same CDR3. This chain uses TRBV5-6 with TRBJ1-5; D is possibly TRBD1 (5 bases). This CDR3 has 14 amino acids. CDR1 is SGHDT and CDR2 is YYEEEE in the germline V gene. V lost 1 base, J lost 0 bases, and 5 bases lay in between. The CDR3 here is CASSLQGSNQPQHF. As DNA, the CDR3 is TGTGCCAGCAGCTTGCAGGGTAGCAATCAGCCCCAGCATTTT.

This clone has just a few counts. Different DNA sequences within this sample yield the same CDR3. This sequence joins TRBV10-3 and TRBJ1-5; maybe TRBD1 (5 bases). Per the germline V gene, CDR1 is ENHRY and CDR2 is SYGVKD. The CDR3 is made up of 14 amino acids. V lost 10 bases, J lost 0 bases, and 13 bases lay in between. The CDR3 is CASTKGISNQPQHF. CDR3 coding DNA: TGTGCCAGCACGAAGGGGATTAGCAATCAGCCCCAGCATTTT.

The chain is built from TRBV5-1 and TRBJ2-2; 7 bases match TRBD1. CDR3 length: 14 residues. Germline-derived CDR1 and CDR2 are SGHRS and YFSETQ. The junction had 9 bases not matched to a gene; V was cut back by 6 bases and J by 7 bases. CDR3 region: CASTPTGIGGELFF. The CDR3 DNA is TGCGCCAGCACCCCGACAGGGATTGGCGGGGAGCTGTTTTTT.

The V gene is TRBV28, the J gene TRBJ2-5, with 7 bases aligning to TRBD1. Judging by the DNA end, TRBJ2-7 fits better; the J call may be wrong. This CDR3 has 13 residues. Germline V gives CDR1 MDHEN, CDR2 SYDVKM. The CDR3 is CATLGDRPYEQYF. The CDR3 nucleotides read TGTGCCACCCTAGGGGACAGACCCTACGAGCAGTACTTC.

This clone was seen a handful of times. This chain joins TRBV5-6 and TRBJ1-5, with 9 nucleotides matching TRBD1. The CDR3 totals 14 residues. The germline gives CDR1 SGHDT, CDR2 YYEEEE. The V segment lost 4 bases and the J segment 7 bases; nucleotides outside the gene matches: 6. CDR3 DNA sequence: TGTGCCAGCAGCCGGGACAGGGTTAGCCAGCCCCAGCATTTT. Translating it yields CASSRDRVSQPQHF.

V gene TRBV9 combines with J gene TRBJ2-1; 12 bases match TRBD2. The germline V gene has CDR1 SGDLS and CDR2 YYNGEE. The CDR3 runs 16 residues. V gave up 3 bases and J gave up 5 bases; unmatched junction bases: 6. CDR3 loop: CASSAGLAGKDNEQFF. In DNA, the CDR3 is TGTGCCAGCAGCGCAGGACTAGCGGGGAAGGACAATGAGCAGTTCTTC.

V is TRBV5-6 and J is TRBJ1-3; TRBD1 aligns across 8 bases. V lost 3 bases, J lost 4 bases, and 6 bases stayed unmatched. Germline lookup yields CDR1 SGHDT and CDR2 YYEEEE. The CDR3 consists of 15 residues. The CDR3 is CASSYYRGRGNTIYF. CDR3 DNA: TGTGCCAGCAGCTACTACAGGGGGAGAGGAAACACCATATATTTT.

This clone was recorded only once. J is TRBJ1-3 and V is TRBV29-1; D perhaps matches TRBD1 (5 bases). Trimming cost V 0 bases and J 3 bases, with 6 bases left between them. The CDR3 is 13 amino acids. Germline CDR1 SQVTM, CDR2 ANQGSEA. This CDR3 is CSVEDQGGNTIYF. CDR3 bases: TGCAGCGTTGAAGACCAGGGTGGAAACACCATATATTTT. Supplemented by reference TRBV29-1 and TRBJ1-3, the full variable domain reads SAVISQKPSRDICQRGTSLTIQCQVDSQVTMMFWYRQQPGQSLTLIATANQGSEATYESGFVIDKFPISRPNLTFSTLTVSNMSPEDSSIYLCSVEDQGGNTIYFGEGSWLTVV.

This clone was seen just once. The J gene is TRBJ2-7, the V gene TRBV29-1; 7 bases are a match to TRBD2. After removal of 4 bases from V and 11 bases from J, the junction contained 2 bases not matched to a gene. The CDR3 runs 9 residues. Germline V gives CDR1 SQVTM, CDR2 ANQGSEA. The CDR3 nucleotides are TGCAGCGTTGCGGCGGGGGAGTACTTC. Its protein is CSVAAGEYF.

CDR3 sequence reads: CASSMGFGQGASYEQYF. CDR3 in DNA: TGTGCCAGTAGTATGGGATTTGGCCAGGGGGCATCCTACGAGCAGTACTTC. This sequence joins TRBV19 and TRBJ2-5; the match to TRBD1 covers 8 bases. Gene TRBJ2-7 matches the end of the DNA better, so the J call may be wrong. Germline V gives CDR1 LNHDA, CDR2 SQIVND (reference sequence). The CDR3 sequence is 17 residues long.

This clone has only a few counts. The chain recombines TRBV4-1 with TRBJ1-1, with D possibly being TRBD1 (6 bases). V dropped 0 bases and J dropped 7 bases, with 9 bases sitting between them. There are 13 residues in the CDR3. Germline CDR1 reads MGHRA; CDR2 reads YSYEKL. CDR3 residues: CASSQDGRGEAFF. CDR3 sequence (DNA): TGCGCCAGCAGCCAAGATGGCAGGGGTGAAGCTTTCTTT.

This chain joins TRBV5-1 and TRBJ2-7; D is possibly TRBD1 (6 bases). CDR1 and CDR2 (germline): SGHRS, YFSETQ. CDR3 length: 15 amino acids. Between the trimmed V and J ends, which lost 3 bases and 4 bases, there was a span of 17 bases. CDR3 DNA sequence: TGCGCCAGCAGCTCGATCCCGGACAGAAGATACGAGCAGTACTTC. Translated: CASSSIPDRRYEQYF.